This paragraph reports one T cell receptor beta chain. Its antigen is not known. Trimming took 2 bases from V and 0 from J; bases not matched to a gene: 7. The CDR3 has 19 residues. Germline loops: CDR1 SGHAT, CDR2 FQNNGV. Clones were sequenced by immunoSEQ multiplex PCR, and TCRdb holds only the in-frame ones, with some missing. The sample holds about 28,000 clones, about three quarters seen once. The data belong to a study of T cell responses to AZD1222 COVID-19 vaccine. Regarding the study as a whole: In a largely white British group with more females than males, clonal diversity was possibly underestimated.

The sample consisted of peripheral blood, taken on day 0 of AZD1222 vaccination. The receptor comes from an adult in good health. V is TRBV11-2 and J is TRBJ2-2; 12 bases agree with TRBD2. The CDR3 nucleotides read TGTGCCAGCAGCTTATTCGGGCTAGCGGGAGGGTCGAACACCGGGGAGCTGTTTTTT. Translating gives CASSLFGLAGGSNTGELFF.